Following are 32 T cell receptor beta chains from one sample sequenced in a study of patients and donors after allogeneic stem cell transplantation. TCRdb ran MiXCR on the RT-PCR reads and lists one entry per CDR3 protein. The data contain 920,000 or so distinct CDR3 sequences, over 15% of them seen just once; the ten biggest clones take up 6%. What was sequenced was blood, either unsorted or a sorted T cell fraction (not recorded which). The receptor source for this set is a human donor who was either an allogeneic HSCT recipient or a stem cell or donor lymphocyte infusion donor (not recorded which). It is not recorded whose cells these are; they may come from a transplant donor.

The CDR3: CASSLVAGTGSAGELFF. DNA for the CDR3: TGTGCCAGCAGCTTAGTCGCGGGAACAGGGTCAGCCGGGGAGCTGTTTTTT. This chain connects TRBV7-9 to TRBJ2-2; D may correspond to TRBD1 or TRBD2 (6 bases each). Trimming removed 1 base at V and 6 bases at J, with 18 bases between. This CDR3 has 17 residues. CDR1 is SEHNR and CDR2 is FQNEAQ in the germline V gene (reference sequence).

The V and J genes are TRBV25-1 and TRBJ2-2, with unresolved D. Germline CDR1 reads MGHDK; CDR2 reads SYGVNS. The V end lost 2 bases, the J end lost 0 bases, and 10 bases lay between the germline ends. The length of the CDR3 is 16 residues. The CDR3 region is CASSETLPANTGELFF. In DNA, the CDR3 is TGTGCCAGCAGTGAAACGCTGCCCGCGAACACCGGGGAGCTGTTTTTT. Full variable domain (remainder filled in from reference TRBV25-1 and TRBJ2-2): EADIYQTPRYLVIGTGKKITLECSQTMGHDKMYWYQQDPGMELHLIHYSYGVNSTEKGDLSSESTVSRIRTEHFPLTLESARPSHTSQYLCASSETLPANTGELFFGEGSRLTVL.

In this sample, this clonotype turned up many times. The chain couples TRBV20-1 to TRBJ1-5; weak D call: TRBD1 (6 bases). This CDR3 is 14 amino acids long. The germline V gene encodes CDR1 DFQATT and CDR2 SNEGSKA (reference sequence). V lost 6 bases to trimming and J lost 3 bases, with 15 bases between them. DNA for the CDR3: TGCAGTGCCCTAAGTAGGACAGACAATCAGCCCCAGCATTTT. This codes for CSALSRTDNQPQHF.

The rearrangement links TRBV7-8 to TRBJ2-7; no clear D. The ends were cut back, 2 bases at V and 0 bases at J, with 14 bases in the middle. Germline lookup yields CDR1 SGHVS and CDR2 FQNEAQ. This CDR3 region has 16 residues. CDR3 DNA sequence: TGTGCCAGCAGCTTATTACTCCGAGCTAGCTCCTACGAGCAGTACTTC. Its protein product is CASSLLLRASSYEQYF.

The chain links TRBV4-3 to TRBJ2-5, with 11 bases matching TRBD2. This CDR3 is built from 15 residues. V lost 5 bases to trimming and J lost 5 bases; unmatched junction nucleotides: 7. Germline V gene data show CDR1 as LGHNA and CDR2 as YSLEER. The DNA of the CDR3 is TGCGCCAGCAGCGAGCTAGCGGGGGGCAGGGAGACCCAGTACTTC. This encodes CASSELAGGRETQYF.

V is TRBV20-1 and J is TRBJ1-2; D is unresolved. Trimming shortened V by 0 bases and J by 3 bases, and 8 bases separated the two germline ends. From germline, CDR1 is DFQATT and CDR2 SNEGSKA (reference sequence). This CDR3 region has 13 residues. CDR3 protein: CSAREDGYYGYTF. The CDR3 DNA is TGCAGTGCTAGAGAGGACGGATACTATGGCTACACCTTC.

This clonotype was counted a few times. This chain uses TRBV5-1 with TRBJ1-3, with D unclear. Germline V gives CDR1 SGHRS, CDR2 YFSETQ. Trimming stripped 4 bases from V and 1 base from J, with 6 bases between. The CDR3 runs 13 residues. The CDR3 sequence: CASSKESGNTIYF. The CDR3 DNA sequence: TGCGCCAGCAGCAAAGAATCTGGAAACACCATATATTTT.

A few counts support this clonotype. This chain links TRBV7-9 with TRBJ2-7; no clear D gene. Trimming shortened V by 3 bases and J by 4 bases, and 10 bases separated the two germline ends. This CDR3 spans 13 amino acids. Germline V gene lookup returns CDR1 SEHNR and CDR2 FQNEAQ (reference sequence). The CDR3 DNA reads as TGTGCCAGCAGCTTTCGTCAGACGTACGAGCAGTACTTC. This encodes CASSFRQTYEQYF.

The rearrangement links TRBV5-1 to TRBJ2-2; D perhaps matches TRBD2 (5 bases). The CDR3 contains 15 residues. Germline V gene lookup returns CDR1 SGHRS and CDR2 YFSETQ. V lost 4 bases and J lost 2, with 12 bases in between. The CDR3 spells CASSRLGANTGELFF. CDR3 sequence (DNA): TGCGCCAGCAGCCGACTGGGAGCTAACACCGGGGAGCTGTTTTTT.

The chain links TRBV18 to TRBJ1-3, with D unclear. The CDR3 sequence is 15 residues long. Germline V gene sequence: CDR1 KGHSH, CDR2 LQKENI. V lost 2 bases, J lost 0 bases, and 8 bases lay in between. CDR3 sequence: CASSPDRSSGNTIYF. The CDR3 nucleotides are TGTGCCAGCTCACCAGACCGGTCCTCTGGAAACACCATATATTTT.

V is TRBV7-2 and J is TRBJ2-5, with D perhaps matching TRBD1 or TRBD2 (5 bases each). The CDR3 has 16 amino acids. The germline V gene encodes CDR1 SGHTA and CDR2 FQGNSA. The V and J ends lost 1 base and 5 bases respectively, with 17 bases between them. The DNA of the CDR3 is TGTGCCAGCAGCTTAGGGGGGTACGGTAGCTCGGAGACCCAGTACTTC. Protein: CASSLGGYGSSETQYF.

This clonotype came up a few times. This chain uses TRBV28 with TRBJ1-3; D remains unclear. The CDR3 covers 15 residues. CDR1 and CDR2 from the germline V gene are MDHEN and SYDVKM. V lost 5 bases and J lost 3, with 14 bases in between. CDR3 residues: CASSRPRLGGNTIYF. The CDR3 DNA reads as TGTGCCAGCAGTCGCCCGAGACTTGGTGGAAACACCATATATTTT.

This clonotype was counted between two and nine times. V gene TRBV20-1 combines with J gene TRBJ2-7; D might be TRBD1 (6 bases). CDR3 length: 13 amino acids. CDR1 and CDR2 from the germline V gene are DFQATT and SNEGSKA (reference sequence). With 2 bases removed from V and 7 bases from J, the gap between germline ends came to 15 bases. The CDR3 region has the DNA TGCAGTGCTAGACCGTACAGGGCCAAGGAGCAGTACTTC. This translates into CSARPYRAKEQYF.

In its sample, this clonotype was seen a few times. The rearrangement uses TRBV12-3 or TRBV12-4 and TRBJ1-2; 9 bases are shared with TRBD1. V lost 6 bases to trimming and J lost 2 bases; unmatched junction nucleotides: 13. The CDR3 consists of 17 residues. The CDR3 loop is CASSRPGTGNSNYGYTF. The CDR3 DNA follows: TGTGCCAGCAGCCGTCCCGGGACAGGGAACTCCAACTATGGCTACACCTTC.

This clonotype was counted only a few times. This rearrangement joins TRBV4-1 to TRBJ2-7; D not certain. The length of the CDR3 is 16 residues. V was pared by 1 base and J by 0 bases, with 13 bases between. CDR1 is MGHRA, CDR2 YSYEKL, per germline. The CDR3 spells CASSQGVGSSSYEQYF. DNA of the CDR3: TGCGCCAGCAGCCAAGGGGTGGGAAGTAGCTCCTACGAGCAGTACTTC.

The rearrangement joins TRBV2 to TRBJ2-5; D may correspond to TRBD1 or TRBD2 (5 bases each). The CDR3 extends over 13 amino acids. V was clipped by 7 bases and J by 7 bases, with 16 bases between them. Germline lookup yields CDR1 SNHLY and CDR2 FYNNEI. The CDR3 sequence is CASTLEGTGTQYF. CDR3 sequence (DNA): TGTGCCAGCACCTTAGAGGGGACGGGGACCCAGTACTTC. Variable domain in full (rest from reference TRBV2 and TRBJ2-5): EPEVTQTPSHQVTQMGQEVILRCVPISNHLYFYWYRQILGQKVEFLVSFYNNEISEKSEIFDDQFSVERPDGSNFTLKIRSTKLEDSAMYFCASTLEGTGTQYFGPGTRLLVL.

The V gene is TRBV9, the J gene TRBJ2-3; D unclear. Deletions cut 4 bases from V and 4 bases from J, with 13 bases between. Germline CDR1 is SGDLS and CDR2 is YYNGEE. The CDR3 loop spans 14 amino acids. The chain's CDR3 is CASSTTPFSDTQYF. CDR3 nucleotide sequence: TGTGCCAGCAGCACAACCCCATTTTCAGATACGCAGTATTTT.

V gene TRBV20-1 combines with J gene TRBJ2-3, with a tentative D call TRBD2 (5 bases). Germline assignment: CDR1 DFQATT and CDR2 SNEGSKA (reference sequence). The germline V and J ends were trimmed by 3 bases and 3 bases, with 7 bases remaining between them. This CDR3 is 12 amino acids long. CDR3 coding DNA: TGCAGTGCTAGCGGGAAAACAGATACGCAGTATTTT. Its protein product is CSASGKTDTQYF.

This chain connects TRBV5-1 to TRBJ1-4; maybe TRBD1 (5 bases). The CDR3 covers 15 residues. V dropped 2 bases and J dropped 5 bases, with 13 bases sitting between them. Germline CDR1 reads SGHRS; CDR2 reads YFSETQ. The CDR3 protein is CASSLIGTANEKLFF. For the CDR3, the DNA is TGCGCCAGCAGCTTAATAGGGACCGCCAATGAAAAACTGTTTTTT.

The chain employs TRBV6-1 and TRBJ2-1, with D unclear. CDR1 is MNHNS and CDR2 is SASEGT in the germline V gene. V lost 6 bases and J lost 5, with 8 bases in between. The CDR3 has 12 residues. The CDR3, as DNA: TGTGCCAGCAGGGTTAAGAACAATGAGCAGTTCTTC. Translation: CASRVKNNEQFF.

This clonotype was seen a handful of times. The V call is TRBV5-1, the J call TRBJ2-3; tentative D call: TRBD2 (6 bases). Per the germline V gene, CDR1 is SGHRS and CDR2 is YFSETQ. V lost 4 bases to trimming and J lost 1 base, with 16 bases between them. The CDR3 extends over 16 amino acids. In nucleotides, the CDR3 is TGCGCCAGCAGCATGGGACTGAAGTCGGGCACAGATACGCAGTATTTT. Translating gives CASSMGLKSGTDTQYF.

The chain couples TRBV25-1 to TRBJ2-2; 15 bases map to TRBD2. Germline loops: CDR1 MGHDK, CDR2 SYGVNS. V dropped 7 bases and J dropped 5; count of bases not matched to a gene: 11. The CDR3 totals 18 residues. In nucleotides, the CDR3 is TGTGCCAGCACCCGGGGACTAGCGGGGGGAGGAACGACCGGGGAGCTGTTTTTT. Amino acid sequence: CASTRGLAGGGTTGELFF.

This clonotype has only a few counts. V usage is TRBV10-3 and J usage is TRBJ2-2, with 7 bases matching TRBD2. This CDR3 region has 16 residues. Germline V gene lookup returns CDR1 ENHRY and CDR2 SYGVKD. With 0 bases clipped from V and 4 bases from J, the junction kept 5 bases outside the gene matches. The CDR3 DNA follows: TGTGCCATCAGTGAGTCGCCTAGCGGAATCACCGGGGAGCTGTTTTTT. It is translated as CAISESPSGITGELFF.

This chain links TRBV7-9 with TRBJ1-5, with D possibly TRBD1 on 5 matching bases. The CDR3 extends over 16 amino acids. V dropped 1 base and J dropped 3 bases, with 13 bases sitting between them. Per germline, CDR1 SEHNR and CDR2 FQNEAQ (reference sequence). CDR3 amino acids: CASSLVLGQDNQPQHF. The CDR3 bases are TGTGCCAGCAGCTTAGTCTTGGGGCAGGACAATCAGCCCCAGCATTTT. The full variable domain, rest sourced from reference TRBV7-9 and TRBJ1-5, is DTGVSQNPRHKITKRGQNVTFRCDPISEHNRLYWYRQTLGQGPEFLTYFQNEAQLEKSRLLSDRFSAERPKGSFSTLEIQRTEQGDSAMYLCASSLVLGQDNQPQHFGDGTRLSIL.

This clonotype was counted between two and nine times. J is TRBJ1-6 and V is TRBV6-1, with a possible D match to TRBD1 (5 bases). V shed 6 bases and J shed 0 bases, with 15 bases lying between them. CDR1 is MNHNS and CDR2 is SASEGT in the germline V gene. The CDR3 is 17 amino acids. The CDR3 sequence is CASSKGTAGSYNSPLHF. The DNA of the CDR3 is TGTGCCAGCAGCAAAGGGACTGCCGGCTCCTATAATTCACCCCTCCACTTT.

This clonotype was seen a few times. The chain couples TRBV20-1 to TRBJ1-1, with D perhaps matching TRBD1 (5 bases). The CDR3 has 12 amino acids. Trimming stripped 3 bases from V and 10 bases from J, with 15 bases between. Germline CDR1 reads DFQATT; CDR2 reads SNEGSKA (reference sequence). CDR3 nucleotide sequence: TGCAGTGCTAGTCAGCAGGGCCTCTTAGCTTTCTTT. This sequence encodes CSASQQGLLAFF.

This rearrangement joins TRBV7-9 to TRBJ2-7, with 7 bases fitting TRBD1. The CDR3 is 13 amino acids. The V gene's germline CDR1 is SEHNR and CDR2 FQNEAQ (reference sequence). Trimming took 6 bases from V and 5 from J; bases not matched to a gene: 7. The CDR3 spells CASRSGGWNEQYF. As DNA, the CDR3 is TGTGCCAGCAGGTCAGGGGGTTGGAACGAGCAGTACTTC.

The chain employs TRBV7-6 and TRBJ2-7, with D perhaps assigned TRBD1 or TRBD2 (5 bases each). The V end was cut by 5 bases, the J end by 5 bases, with 19 bases between. The CDR3 is 15 residues long. The germline CDR1 and CDR2 sequences are SGHVS and FNYEAQ. CDR3 sequence (DNA): TGTGCCAGCAGCAAAAGGGGACGGGATAGCGACGAGCAGTACTTC. Amino acid sequence: CASSKRGRDSDEQYF.

V usage is TRBV18 and J usage is TRBJ2-7; D may be TRBD2 (5 bases). Trimming removed 2 bases from V and 3 bases from J, with 11 bases in between. CDR1 is KGHSH, CDR2 LQKENI, per germline. CDR3 length: 14 amino acids. Written as DNA, the CDR3 is TGTGCCAGCTCACCAGGACGCGGAGGCTACGAGCAGTACTTC. Its translation: CASSPGRGGYEQYF.

The J gene is TRBJ1-4, the V gene TRBV12-3 or TRBV12-4; the D gene is possibly TRBD1 (5 bases). CDR3 size: 13 residues. V was shortened by 3 bases and J by 7 bases, with 9 bases between the two germline ends. The CDR3: CASSLYGAEKLFF. DNA for the CDR3: TGTGCCAGCAGTTTGTATGGGGCTGAAAAACTGTTTTTT.

Only one count was recorded for this clonotype. The chain has TRBV10-2 and TRBJ2-7, with D possibly being TRBD1 (6 bases). Germline CDR1 reads WSHSY; CDR2 reads SAAADI. The CDR3 sequence is 16 residues long. V shed 3 bases and J shed 3 bases, with 18 bases lying between them. The CDR3 loop is CASSDPLRDTLYEQYF. Here the CDR3 DNA reads TGCGCCAGCAGTGACCCACTCCGGGACACTCTCTACGAGCAGTACTTC.

This clonotype appeared a few times. The chain couples TRBV7-6 to TRBJ2-5; D gene uncertain. CDR3 length: 12 residues. Germline V CDR1 and CDR2: SGHVS, FNYEAQ. Trimming took off 5 bases at V and 5 bases at J, with 9 bases between the two ends. CDR3 DNA: TGTGCCAGCAGCCTTGAACCTGAGACCCAGTACTTC. Translated: CASSLEPETQYF. Based on the CDR3 plus reference TRBV7-6 and TRBJ2-5, the full variable domain is GAGVSQSPRYKVTKRGQDVALRCDPISGHVSLYWYRQALGQGPEFLTYFNYEAQQDKSGLPNDRFSAERPEGSISTLTIQRTEQRDSAMYRCASSLEPETQYFGPGTRLLVL.